The clone carrying this TCR beta chain was counted a few times. The CDR3 consists of 11 residues. Germline V gene sequence: CDR1 MNHEY, CDR2 SMNVEV (reference sequence). V was trimmed by 4 bases and J by 3 bases, leaving 3 bases between them. Both 60 Vbeta primers and 13 Jbeta primers went into the PCR. Using immunoSEQ multiplex PCR, the repertoire was profiled, and TCRdb retains in-frame clones only, with some absent. The data show 150,000 to 200,000 clones, approximately 83% seen once. These data belong to a study of cytomegalovirus exposure and HLA in healthy donors. Sequenced: PBMCs. This chain uses TRBV27 with TRBJ1-1; D is unresolved. The TCR sequence derives from a man younger than 35 in good health and CMV-seropositive. The CDR3 nucleotides read TGTGCCAGCAGTTCCTACACTGAAGCTTTCTTT. Residues: CASSSYTEAFF.